The source of this T cell receptor (beta chain) is a study of T cell responses to AZD1222 COVID-19 vaccine. TCRdb's copy holds only in-frame clones and misses some; the assay was immunoSEQ multiplex PCR. The table has 95,000 to 150,000 clones, around 89% seen once. The CDR3 spans 15 residues. V shed 2 bases and J shed 7 bases, with 15 bases lying between them. Looked up from germline, CDR1 is SGHVS and CDR2 is FQNEAQ. This clonotype originated in an adult in good health. The specimen comprised peripheral blood, sampled on day 0 of AZD1222 vaccination. The chain links TRBV7-8 to TRBJ1-3, with D unclear. CDR3 sequence reads: CASSLQIPPLNTIYF. In DNA, the CDR3 is TGTGCCAGCAGCTTACAGATCCCCCCCCTGAACACCATATATTTT. The whole variable domain, filled in from reference TRBV7-8 and TRBJ1-3, reads GAGVSQSPRYKVAKRGQDVALRCDPISGHVSLFWYQQALGQGPEFLTYFQNEAQLDKSGLPSDRFFAERPEGSVSTLKIQRTQQEDSAVYLCASSLQIPPLNTIYFGEGSWLTVV.